Below are 9 T cell receptor beta chains sequenced from a single sample in a study of response to subunit inactivated influenza vaccine. TCRdb analysed the RT-PCR reads with MiXCR anew, one entry per CDR3 protein. The sample shows roughly 790,000 distinct CDR3 sequences, around 20% of them seen only once. Sequenced here: PBMCs from blood, sampled around 5 days after vaccination. The receptors derive from a man aged 50 or older who received an inactivated influenza vaccine.

The chain uses TRBV5-5 and TRBJ2-5; 9 nucleotides align to TRBD1. CDR1 is SGHKS and CDR2 is YYEKEE in the germline V gene (reference sequence). Germline trimming cut 0 bases from V and 6 bases from J; bases unmatched to any gene: 12. This CDR3 has 17 residues. CDR3 region: CASSLGTGAGVGQTQYF. In nucleotides, the CDR3 is TGTGCCAGCAGCTTGGGGACAGGGGCGGGGGTCGGACAGACCCAGTACTTC.

The rearrangement uses TRBV6-2 or TRBV6-3 and TRBJ2-7, with D possibly being TRBD1 (6 bases). Germline V gene data show CDR1 as MNHEY and CDR2 as SVGEGT. The CDR3 loop spans 15 amino acids. V lost 2 bases and J lost 4, with 15 bases in between. The CDR3: CASSYDGTYPYEQYF. The CDR3 nucleotides read TGTGCCAGCAGTTACGACGGGACATATCCTTACGAGCAGTACTTC.

The chain couples TRBV20-1 to TRBJ1-2, with 8 bases identical to TRBD1. The V gene's germline CDR1 is DFQATT and CDR2 SNEGSKA (reference sequence). CDR3 length: 15 residues. The V gene end was trimmed by 0 bases and the J gene end by 8 bases; junction bases not matched to a gene: 11. CDR3 sequence reads: CSAREAGQGAVGYTF. In nucleotides, the CDR3 is TGCAGTGCTAGAGAGGCCGGGCAGGGGGCGGTCGGCTACACCTTC.

In regard to this clonotype: A read error may account for a junction end that differs from germline. The CDR3 DNA reads TGTACCAGCAGCCAAGGGACTACCTACGAGCAGTACTTC. It encodes CTSSQGTTYEQYF. The V and J genes are TRBV4-2 and TRBJ2-7; 7 positions agree with TRBD2. There are 13 residues in the CDR3. CDR1 is LGHNA, CDR2 YNFKEQ, per germline.

The V call is TRBV5-1, the J call TRBJ2-2; D gene uncertain. Germline assignment: CDR1 SGHRS and CDR2 YFSETQ. Trimming shortened V by 0 bases and J by 4 bases, and 10 bases separated the two germline ends. This CDR3 has 15 residues. The CDR3 loop is CASSLEGYSTGELFF. The CDR3 coding sequence is TGCGCCAGCAGCTTGGAAGGCTATAGCACCGGGGAGCTGTTTTTT.

This clonotype was observed a handful of times. The J gene is TRBJ2-3, the V gene TRBV28; 9 positions match TRBD2. With 2 bases clipped from V and 4 bases from J, the junction kept 10 bases outside the gene matches. Germline V CDR1 and CDR2: MDHEN, SYDVKM. This CDR3 is built from 17 residues. CDR3 DNA sequence: TGTGCCAGCAGTTTAGTAGCGGGAGAGGGAGTCTCAGATACGCAGTATTTT. Encoded protein: CASSLVAGEGVSDTQYF.

The chain couples TRBV7-9 to TRBJ2-7; 11 bases fit TRBD1. V shed 6 bases and J 0 bases; nucleotides not matched to a gene: 4. This CDR3 is 15 amino acids long. CDR1 is SEHNR, CDR2 FQNEAQ, per germline (reference sequence). In nucleotides, the CDR3 is TGTGCCAGCAGTTGGGACAGGGGGAGCTCCTACGAGCAGTACTTC. It translates to CASSWDRGSSYEQYF. The whole variable domain, remainder taken from reference TRBV7-9 and TRBJ2-7, is DTGVSQNPRHKITKRGQNVTFRCDPISEHNRLYWYRQTLGQGPEFLTYFQNEAQLEKSRLLSDRFSAERPKGSFSTLEIQRTEQGDSAMYLCASSWDRGSSYEQYFGPGTRLTVT.

This clonotype was seen repeatedly, ten times or more. V is TRBV10-3 and J is TRBJ2-3, with 13 bases identical to TRBD2. J lost 4 bases, V lost 0 bases, and 7 bases had no gene match. Per germline, CDR1 ENHRY and CDR2 SYGVKD. CDR3 size: 18 residues. Here the CDR3 reads CAISESRTSGSFADTQYF. The CDR3 DNA reads as TGTGCCATCAGTGAGTCCCGGACTAGCGGGAGTTTCGCAGATACGCAGTATTTT.

This clonotype has ten or more counts. This chain links TRBV7-2 with TRBJ2-7; no firm D call. Per the germline V gene, CDR1 is SGHTA and CDR2 is FQGNSA. V was trimmed by 5 bases and J by 1 base, leaving 18 bases between them. CDR3 length equals 16 residues. CDR3 nucleotides: TGTGCCAGCAGCCCTGCTGGCCGGCTAGGTTCCTACGAGCAGTACTTC. Encoded protein: CASSPAGRLGSYEQYF.